This passage covers 2 T cell receptor beta chains from one sample sequenced in a study of OX40 agonist ivuxolimab in advanced cancers. Sequencing was performed with immunoSEQ multiplex PCR; in TCRdb, only in-frame clones are kept and a portion is missing. The sample has more than 80,000 clones, about 91% seen once; the top ten hold roughly 0.31%. This specimen was CD4+ or CD8+ T cells sorted from blood, taken in a trial of the OX40 agonist ivuxolimab. The receptor set was obtained from an adult with an advanced solid tumor such as melanoma, head and neck, liver or kidney cancer.

The chain has TRBV28 and TRBJ2-2; D may correspond to TRBD1 or TRBD2 (5 bases each). The CDR3 consists of 15 residues. Germline CDR1 MDHEN, CDR2 SYDVKM. V gave up 5 bases and J gave up 5 bases, with 15 bases separating them. CDR3 nucleotides: TGTGCCAGCAGTCTCCCTCGAGGGGCAACCGGGGAGCTGTTTTTT. It translates to CASSLPRGATGELFF.

The gene calls are TRBV6-6 and TRBJ2-3; 16 bases fit TRBD2. V lost 6 bases and J lost 5; bases outside the gene matches: 5. Germline V gene sequence: CDR1 MNHNY, CDR2 SVGAGI (reference sequence). The CDR3 sequence is 16 residues long. The chain's CDR3 is CASRTGTSGRGDTQYF. CDR3 nucleotide sequence: TGTGCCAGCAGGACCGGGACTAGCGGGAGGGGAGATACGCAGTATTTT.